The clone carrying this T cell receptor (beta chain) turned up a few times. This specimen comes from a study of OX40 agonist ivuxolimab in advanced cancers. Trimming pared 8 bases from V and 2 bases from J, leaving 10 bases between. The length of the CDR3 is 13 residues. Germline V gene sequence: CDR1 SEHNR, CDR2 FQNEAQ (reference sequence). Measured with immunoSEQ multiplex PCR; TCRdb has only the in-frame clones, and not every one. In the table there are about 38,000 clones, about nine tenths of which are singletons. The sample consisted of CD4+ or CD8+ T cells sorted from blood, taken in a trial of the OX40 agonist ivuxolimab. The chain employs TRBV7-9 and TRBJ1-3; D may be TRBD1 (6 bases). This receptor was taken from an adult with an advanced solid tumor such as melanoma, head and neck, liver or kidney cancer. CDR3 sequence (DNA): TGTGCCAGCGGGGCAGGGGCTGGAAACACCATATATTTT. Translated, it gives CASGAGAGNTIYF.